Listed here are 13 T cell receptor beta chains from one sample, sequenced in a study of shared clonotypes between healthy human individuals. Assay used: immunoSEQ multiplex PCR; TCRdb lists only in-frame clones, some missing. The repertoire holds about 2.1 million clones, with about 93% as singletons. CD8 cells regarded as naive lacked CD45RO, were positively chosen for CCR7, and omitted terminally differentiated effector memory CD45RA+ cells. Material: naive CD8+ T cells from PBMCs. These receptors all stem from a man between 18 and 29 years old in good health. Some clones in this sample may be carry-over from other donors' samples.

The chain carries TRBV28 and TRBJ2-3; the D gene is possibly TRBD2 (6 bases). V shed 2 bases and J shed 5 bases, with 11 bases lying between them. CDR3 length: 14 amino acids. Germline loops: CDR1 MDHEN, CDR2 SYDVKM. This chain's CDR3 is CASSLLPGGDTQYF. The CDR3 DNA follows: TGTGCCAGCAGTTTACTTCCCGGGGGAGATACGCAGTATTTT.

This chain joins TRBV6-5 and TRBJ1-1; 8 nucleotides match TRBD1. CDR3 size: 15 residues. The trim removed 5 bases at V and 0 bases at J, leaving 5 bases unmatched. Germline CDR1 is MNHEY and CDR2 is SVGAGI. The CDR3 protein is CASSQWDRMNTEAFF. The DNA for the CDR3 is TGTGCCAGCAGTCAATGGGACAGGATGAACACTGAAGCTTTCTTT.

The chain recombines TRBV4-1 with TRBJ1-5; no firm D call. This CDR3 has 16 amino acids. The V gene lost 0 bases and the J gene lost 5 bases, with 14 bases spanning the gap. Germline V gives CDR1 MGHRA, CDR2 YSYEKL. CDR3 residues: CASSQDFFQSHQPQHF. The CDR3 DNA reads TGCGCCAGCAGCCAAGATTTCTTTCAGTCTCATCAGCCCCAGCATTTT.

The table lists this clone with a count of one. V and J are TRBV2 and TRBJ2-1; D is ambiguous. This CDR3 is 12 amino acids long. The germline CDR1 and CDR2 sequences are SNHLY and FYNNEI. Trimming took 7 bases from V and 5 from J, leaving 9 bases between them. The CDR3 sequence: CASKRRNNEQFF. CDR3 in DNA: TGTGCCAGCAAACGTAGGAACAATGAGCAGTTCTTC.

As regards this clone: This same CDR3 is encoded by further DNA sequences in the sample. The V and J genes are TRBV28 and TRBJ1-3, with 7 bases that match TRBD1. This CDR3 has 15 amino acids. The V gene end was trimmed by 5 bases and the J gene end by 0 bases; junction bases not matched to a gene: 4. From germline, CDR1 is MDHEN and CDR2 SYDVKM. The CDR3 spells CASSPDRSSGNTIYF. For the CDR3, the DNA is TGTGCCAGCAGTCCGGACAGGAGCTCTGGAAACACCATATATTTT.

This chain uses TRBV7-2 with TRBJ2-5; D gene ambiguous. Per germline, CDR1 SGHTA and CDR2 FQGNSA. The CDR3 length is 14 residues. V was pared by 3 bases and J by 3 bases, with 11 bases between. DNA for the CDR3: TGTGCCAGCAGCTTGATAGGCCTAAAAGAGACCCAGTACTTC. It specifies CASSLIGLKETQYF.

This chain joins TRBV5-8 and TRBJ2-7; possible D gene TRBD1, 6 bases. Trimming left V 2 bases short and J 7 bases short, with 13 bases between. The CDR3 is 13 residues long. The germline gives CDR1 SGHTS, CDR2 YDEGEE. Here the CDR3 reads CASSLSSGQEQYF. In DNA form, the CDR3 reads TGTGCCAGCAGCTTATCTTCCGGACAGGAGCAGTACTTC. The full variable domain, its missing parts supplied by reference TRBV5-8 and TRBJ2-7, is EAGVTQSPTHLIKTRGQQATLRCSPISGHTSVYWYQQALGLGLQFLLWYDEGEERNRGNFPPRFSGRQFPNYSSELNVNALELEDSALYLCASSLSSGQEQYFGPGTRLTVT.

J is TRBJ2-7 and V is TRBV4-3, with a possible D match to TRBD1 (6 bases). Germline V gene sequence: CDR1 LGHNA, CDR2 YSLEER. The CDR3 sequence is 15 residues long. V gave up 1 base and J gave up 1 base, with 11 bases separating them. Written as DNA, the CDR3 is TGCGCCAGCAGCCAAGTTCTCGGACAGTCCTACGAGCAGTACTTC. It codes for CASSQVLGQSYEQYF.

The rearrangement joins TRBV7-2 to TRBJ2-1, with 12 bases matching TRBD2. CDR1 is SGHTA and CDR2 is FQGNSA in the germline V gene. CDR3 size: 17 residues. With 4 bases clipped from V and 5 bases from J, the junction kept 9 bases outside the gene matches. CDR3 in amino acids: CASSSRALAGGHNEQFF. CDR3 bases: TGTGCCAGCAGCTCACGGGCTCTAGCGGGAGGGCACAATGAGCAGTTCTTC.

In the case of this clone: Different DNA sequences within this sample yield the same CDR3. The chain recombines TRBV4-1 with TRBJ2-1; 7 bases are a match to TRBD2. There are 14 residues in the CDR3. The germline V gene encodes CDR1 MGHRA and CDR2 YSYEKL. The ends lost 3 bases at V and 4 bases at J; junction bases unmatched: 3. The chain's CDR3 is CASSQASGYNEQFF. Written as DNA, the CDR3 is TGCGCCAGCAGCCAGGCTAGCGGTTACAATGAGCAGTTCTTC.

The CDR3 nucleotides read TGCGCCAGCAGCCCGGGACTAGCGGGAAGTCCCTACGAGCAGTACTTC. It yields the protein CASSPGLAGSPYEQYF. The chain couples TRBV5-1 to TRBJ2-7; 13 bases align to TRBD2. This CDR3 spans 16 amino acids. The V gene end was trimmed by 4 bases and the J gene end by 2 bases; junction bases not matched to a gene: 6. The V gene's germline CDR1 is SGHRS and CDR2 YFSETQ.

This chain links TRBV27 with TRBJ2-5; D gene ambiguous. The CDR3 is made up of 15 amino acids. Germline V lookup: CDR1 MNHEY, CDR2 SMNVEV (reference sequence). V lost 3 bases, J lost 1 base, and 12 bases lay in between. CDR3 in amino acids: CASSFEAGPQETQYF. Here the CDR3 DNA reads TGTGCCAGCAGTTTCGAGGCAGGTCCCCAAGAGACCCAGTACTTC.

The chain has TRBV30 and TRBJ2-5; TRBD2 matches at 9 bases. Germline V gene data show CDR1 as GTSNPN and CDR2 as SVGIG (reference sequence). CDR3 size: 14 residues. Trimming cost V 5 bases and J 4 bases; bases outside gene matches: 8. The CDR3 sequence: CAWGPGLAGETQYF. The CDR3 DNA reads TGTGCCTGGGGCCCGGGACTAGCAGGAGAGACCCAGTACTTC.